Detailed here is one T cell receptor beta chain. The data were obtained in a study of blood T cell repertoires in COVID-19. On the study more broadly: Some COVID-19 samples were acute and others convalescent; all came from the United States, Italy and Spain. T cells, B-cell-depleted T cells, or PBMCs supplied cDNA or gDNA.

Individuals aged about 18 to 89 years were recruited from roughly 23 US areas. Authors' processing steps: Amplifying reference gene primers gave estimates of nucleated cell counts. The method was immunoSEQ multiplex PCR; TCRdb's version includes in-frame clones alone and lacks a portion of them. V and J calls and clone size are those listed in that table; D and trimming were worked out from the DNA. This sample has hundreds of thousands of clones; 85% occur once, and the top ten carry 8.5% to 9.5%. Germline CDR1 is SGDLS and CDR2 is YYNGEE. V lost 2 bases, J lost 5 bases, and 4 bases stayed unmatched. The CDR3 is made up of 15 amino acids.

The TCR originated in a woman aged 50 to 65 with acute COVID-19. Sample: PBMCs or T cells enriched from blood (not recorded which). This rearrangement joins TRBV9 to TRBJ1-6; 7 positions agree with TRBD1. CDR3: CASSVRGLNNSPLHF. CDR3 nucleotides: TGTGCCAGCAGCGTTAGGGGGCTTAATAATTCACCCCTCCACTTT.